Included here is one T cell receptor (beta chain) sequence, with context. Its antigen is as yet unknown. This record comes from a study of T cell responses to AZD1222 COVID-19 vaccine. The overall study: Recipients boosted at about 4 weeks or about 12 weeks are pooled. Study-level points and caveats: Reports indicate that nearly half of spike-specific TCRs are directed at unmutated variant regions. The sample set comprised mostly white British donors with more females, and clonal diversity was possibly underestimated. Vaccination with two AZD1222 doses was followed by a rise in Spike-specific TCR breadth and depth.

This table comes from immunoSEQ multiplex PCR, and its TCRdb copy is limited to in-frame clones, with some not included. The data contain roughly 130,000 clones, roughly 90% of them singletons. V lost 1 base, J lost 0 bases, and 19 bases lay in between. Germline V gene lookup returns CDR1 MNHEY and CDR2 SVGEGT. CDR3 size: 19 residues. This sequence joins TRBV6-2 or TRBV6-3 and TRBJ1-5; D is perhaps TRBD1 (6 bases). This TCR derives from an adult in good health. Material: peripheral blood, obtained on day 0 of AZD1222 vaccination. CDR3 region: CASSYLAIRDIHSNQPQHF. The CDR3 DNA follows: TGTGCCAGCAGTTACTTGGCGATCCGGGACATACATAGCAATCAGCCCCAGCATTTT.